The clone carrying this T cell receptor beta chain is a singleton in its sample. The antigen is not known. The sample is drawn from a study of cytomegalovirus exposure and HLA in healthy donors. Study-level points and caveats: It is likely that the observed cluster of highly shared sequence variants was a sequencing artifact.

The PCR employed 60 Vbeta primers together with 13 Jbeta primers. The data were produced by immunoSEQ multiplex PCR, yet TCRdb's version contains in-frame clones alone and is incomplete. The sample has 100,000 to 150,000 clones, approximately 69% seen once. The V gene's germline CDR1 is SGHDT and CDR2 YYEEEE. Trimming took 0 bases from V and 2 from J; bases not matched to a gene: 4. CDR3 length equals 15 residues. The clonotype originates from a man aged 35 to 55 in good health and CMV-seropositive. The sample consisted of PBMCs. V and J are TRBV5-6 and TRBJ2-5; TRBD2 aligns across 7 bases. CDR3 amino acids: CASSLAAGVQETQYF. The CDR3 DNA is TGTGCCAGCAGCTTGGCCGCGGGAGTACAAGAGACCCAGTACTTC.